This entry lists 16 T cell receptor beta chains sequenced from one sample in a study of blood T cell repertoires in COVID-19. Profiled with immunoSEQ multiplex PCR; TCRdb holds only in-frame clones, not every one. This sample has some 190,000 clones, with 85% to 90% found just once. The sample consisted of PBMCs or T cells enriched from blood (not recorded which). The origin of the receptors is a woman aged 40 to 49 in a cohort exposed to, infected with or recovered from COVID-19 (not recorded which).

Turning to this clone: Here the CDR3 omits its conserved ending phenylalanine or tryptophan, so a read error is the likely source. Because the CDR3's place on the DNA is in doubt, the DNA is left out and the CDR3 is given as listed by TCRdb. The chain has TRBV6-4 and TRBJ2-6; whether TRBD1, the table's D call, matches the DNA was not checked. The length of the CDR3 is 8 amino acids, counting both ends. The germline CDR1 and CDR2 sequences are MRHNA and SNTAGT. This CDR3 is CASSGEQI.

V gene TRBV18 combines with J gene TRBJ2-3; D is undetermined. The CDR3 is 12 residues long. Germline lookup yields CDR1 KGHSH and CDR2 LQKENI. Trimming pared 6 bases from V and 6 bases from J, leaving 10 bases between. The DNA for the CDR3 is TGTGCCAGCTCGCTTGAGGCCGATACGCAGTATTTT. Amino acid sequence: CASSLEADTQYF.

This chain connects TRBV29-1 to TRBJ1-4; TRBD1 agrees at 7 bases. Germline loops: CDR1 SQVTM, CDR2 ANQGSEA. The CDR3 totals 14 residues. The trim removed 4 bases at V and 4 bases at J, leaving 6 bases unmatched. CDR3 in DNA: TGCAGCGTTGTAGGGACAGAGGGTAATGAAAAACTGTTTTTT. This gives the protein CSVVGTEGNEKLFF. Full variable domain (rest looked up from reference TRBV29-1 and TRBJ1-4): SAVISQKPSRDICQRGTSLTIQCQVDSQVTMMFWYRQQPGQSLTLIATANQGSEATYESGFVIDKFPISRPNLTFSTLTVSNMSPEDSSIYLCSVVGTEGNEKLFFGSGTQLSVL.

Here the CDR3 DNA reads TGCGCCAGCAGCCAAGGAGCGGGGGGGAACACCGGGGAGCTGTTTTTT. This translates into CASSQGAGGNTGELFF. The genes are TRBV4-1 and TRBJ2-2; 9 nucleotides align to TRBD2. This CDR3 has 16 residues. The germline gives CDR1 MGHRA, CDR2 YSYEKL. V lost 1 base to trimming and J lost 1 base; unmatched junction nucleotides: 1.

The chain is built from TRBV7-9 and TRBJ1-3; 8 bases map to TRBD1. CDR1 and CDR2 from the germline V gene are SEHNR and FQNEAQ (reference sequence). After removal of 3 bases from V and 8 bases from J, the junction contained 9 bases not matched to a gene. The CDR3 contains 15 residues. CDR3 in DNA: TGTGCCAGCAGCTTTACCCCAGGGGGCGCGGACACCATATATTTT. Amino acid sequence: CASSFTPGGADTIYF.

The V and J genes are TRBV4-2 and TRBJ2-1; 7 bases are a match to TRBD1. The CDR3 is 15 residues long. Germline values: CDR1 LGHNA, CDR2 YNFKEQ. Unmatched junction bases numbered 4, after V lost 3 bases and J lost 2 bases. In DNA, the CDR3 is TGTGCCAGCAGCCAGCGGACAGGCCCCTACAATGAGCAGTTCTTC. It yields the protein CASSQRTGPYNEQFF.

This clone is a singleton in its sample. One junction end does not reproduce the germline sequence, and a read error may be involved. This chain connects TRBV7-2 to TRBJ2-7; 7 nucleotides match TRBD1. The CDR3 covers 12 residues. CDR1 and CDR2 (germline): SGHTA, FQGNSA. The CDR3, as DNA: TGTGCCAGCAGCAACTGGGACAGATCTTGGGACTTC. Its translation is CASSNWDRSWDF.

This clone was counted only a few times. The V call is TRBV7-2, the J call TRBJ1-2; D unresolved. Germline loops: CDR1 SGHTA, CDR2 FQGNSA. V gave up 3 bases and J gave up 2 bases, with 10 bases separating them. CDR3 length equals 14 residues. In DNA, the CDR3 is TGTGCCAGCAGCTTGGGCCCCGTAAACTATGGCTACACCTTC. Its translation is CASSLGPVNYGYTF.

V gene TRBV19 combines with J gene TRBJ2-1, with D possibly TRBD2 on 5 matching bases. V was clipped by 3 bases and J by 3 bases, with 9 bases between them. The CDR3 length is 14 residues. Germline assignment: CDR1 LNHDA and CDR2 SQIVND (reference sequence). CDR3: CASSIQTSYNEQFF. Here the CDR3 DNA reads TGTGCCAGTAGTATTCAAACTAGCTACAATGAGCAGTTCTTC.

This clone came up a few times. V and J are TRBV27 and TRBJ2-3, with D maybe TRBD1 (5 bases). Deletions cut 6 bases from V and 8 bases from J, with 9 bases between. The CDR3 covers 11 residues. Germline CDR1 reads MNHEY; CDR2 reads SMNVEV (reference sequence). DNA for the CDR3: TGTGCCAGCAGGTGGGGCGGTACGCAGTATTTT. The encoded protein is CASRWGGTQYF.

V gene TRBV12-2 combines with J gene TRBJ1-2; TRBD1 is the table's D call, not checked against the DNA. TRBV12-2 is described as a pseudogene. The length of the CDR3 is 16 residues. The CDR3 protein is CASRFPGQISNYGYTF. For the CDR3, the DNA is TGTGCAAGTCGCTTTCCGGGACAGATCTCTAACTATGGCTACACCTTC.

This chain links TRBV19 with TRBJ1-1; 10 bases map to TRBD1. Per the germline V gene, CDR1 is LNHDA and CDR2 is SQIVND (reference sequence). V gave up 5 bases and J gave up 6 bases; unmatched junction bases: 12. CDR3 length: 16 amino acids. In nucleotides, the CDR3 is TGTGCCAGTAGTCCTCCTCTGGGACAGGGGCCCCCTGAAGCTTTCTTT. Translated: CASSPPLGQGPPEAFF.

V is TRBV28 and J is TRBJ2-5, with D unresolved. This CDR3 region has 13 residues. Trimming cost V 6 bases and J 2 bases, with 10 bases left between them. CDR1 and CDR2 (germline): MDHEN, SYDVKM. The CDR3 coding sequence is TGTGCCAGCAGAAGACTTGATCAAGAGACCCAGTACTTC. It codes for CASRRLDQETQYF.

This clone was found once. The CDR3 loop reads CASSEGQGANTEAFF. The CDR3, as DNA: TGCGCCAGCAGTGAGGGACAGGGTGCGAACACTGAAGCTTTCTTT. V gene TRBV10-2 combines with J gene TRBJ1-1, with 8 bases identical to TRBD1. The CDR3 has 15 residues. Germline V CDR1 and CDR2: WSHSY, SAAADI. V lost 2 bases, J lost 1 base, and 3 bases stayed unmatched.

This clone was observed once. This sequence joins TRBV7-9 and TRBJ2-5; 11 bases fit TRBD2. J was trimmed by 3 bases and V by 2 bases; bases with no gene match: 5. CDR1 SEHNR and CDR2 FQNEAQ come from the germline V gene (reference sequence). CDR3 size: 16 residues. CDR3: CASSLMVLAGEETQYF. The CDR3, as DNA: TGTGCCAGCAGCTTAATGGTACTAGCGGGGGAAGAGACCCAGTACTTC.

The chain couples TRBV6-2 or TRBV6-3 to TRBJ2-1; a possible D gene is TRBD2 (6 bases). The CDR3 length is 15 residues. V was shortened by 1 base and J by 0 bases, with 7 bases between the two germline ends. The germline V gene encodes CDR1 MNHEY and CDR2 SVGEGT. CDR3 bases: TGTGCCAGCAGTTACTACGGGGGCTCCTACAATGAGCAGTTCTTC. Protein: CASSYYGGSYNEQFF.